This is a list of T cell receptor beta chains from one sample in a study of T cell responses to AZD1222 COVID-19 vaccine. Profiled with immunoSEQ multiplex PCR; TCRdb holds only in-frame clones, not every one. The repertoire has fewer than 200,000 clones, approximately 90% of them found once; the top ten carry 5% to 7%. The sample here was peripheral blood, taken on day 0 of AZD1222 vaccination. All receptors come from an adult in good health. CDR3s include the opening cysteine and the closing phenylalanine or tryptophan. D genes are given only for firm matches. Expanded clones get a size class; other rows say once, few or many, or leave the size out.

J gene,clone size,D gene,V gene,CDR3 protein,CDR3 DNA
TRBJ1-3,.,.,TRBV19,CATPGAEVGNTIYF,TGTGCCACCCCAGGGGCAGAAGTTGGAAACACCATATATTTT
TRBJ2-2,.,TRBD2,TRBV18,CASSFTSGISNTGELFF,TGTGCCAGCTCATTTACTAGCGGGATATCGAACACCGGGGAGCTGTTTTTT
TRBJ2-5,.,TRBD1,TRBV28,CASRTRDSWGQETQYF,TGTGCCAGCAGAACCCGGGACAGTTGGGGGCAAGAGACCCAGTACTTC
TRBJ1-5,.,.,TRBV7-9,CASSPRGAEPQHF,TGTGCCAGCAGCCCCCGGGGTGCCGAGCCCCAGCATTTT
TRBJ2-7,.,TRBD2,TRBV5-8,CASSLEVARTSGRDYEQYF,TGTGCCAGCAGCTTGGAGGTTGCGCGGACTAGCGGGAGAGACTACGAGCAGTACTTC
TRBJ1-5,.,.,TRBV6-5,CASSFLGRQPQHF,TGTGCCAGCAGTTTCCTAGGGCGCCAGCCCCAGCATTTT
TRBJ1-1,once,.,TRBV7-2,CASSPRGDRTEAFF,TGTGCCAGCAGCCCCCGCGGGGACCGCACTGAAGCTTTCTTT
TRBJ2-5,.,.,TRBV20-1,CSALNGETQYF,TGCAGTGCCCTCAATGGGGAGACCCAGTACTTC
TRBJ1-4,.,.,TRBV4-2,CASSQELDRQKLFF,TGTGCCAGCAGCCAAGAGTTAGACAGGCAGAAACTGTTTTTT
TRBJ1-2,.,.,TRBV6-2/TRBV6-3,CASSYGTYYGYTF,TGTGCCAGCAGTTACGGTACCTACTATGGCTACACCTTC
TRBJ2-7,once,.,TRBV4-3,CASSQEIVGGTSYEQYF,TGCGCCAGCAGCCAAGAAATTGTGGGAGGCACCTCCTACGAGCAGTACTTC
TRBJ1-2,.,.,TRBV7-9,CASSVEGVPPYGYTF,TGTGCCAGCAGCGTAGAGGGTGTACCCCCCTATGGCTACACCTTC
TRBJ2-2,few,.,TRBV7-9,CASSAGSGELFF,TGTGCCAGCAGCGCGGGGTCCGGGGAGCTGTTTTTT
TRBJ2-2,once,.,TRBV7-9,CASSLVRSGGELFF,TGTGCCAGCAGCTTAGTCCGGAGCGGCGGGGAGCTGTTTTTT
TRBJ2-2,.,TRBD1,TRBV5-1,CASSLGRDRSLSGELFF,TGCGCCAGCAGCTTGGGAAGGGACAGATCCCTGAGCGGGGAGCTGTTTTTT
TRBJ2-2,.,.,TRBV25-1,CASSGGSAGELFF,TGTGCCAGCAGTGGAGGGTCGGCCGGGGAGCTGTTTTTT
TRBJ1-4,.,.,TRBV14,CASSPRTAEKLFF,TGTGCCAGCAGCCCGAGGACAGCTGAAAAACTGTTTTTT
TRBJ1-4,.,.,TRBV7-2,CASSLQQVEKLFF,TGTGCCAGCAGCTTACAACAGGTGGAAAAACTGTTTTTT
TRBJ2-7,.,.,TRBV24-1,CATSDLGGLTYEQYF,TGTGCCACCAGTGACCTGGGGGGCCTCACCTACGAGCAGTACTTC
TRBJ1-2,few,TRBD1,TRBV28,CASSDRGRFYGYTF,TGTGCCAGCAGCGACAGGGGACGGTTCTATGGCTACACCTTC
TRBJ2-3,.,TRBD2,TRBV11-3,CASSQGLAGGPIDTQYF,TGTGCCAGCAGCCAGGGACTAGCGGGGGGGCCGATAGATACGCAGTATTTT
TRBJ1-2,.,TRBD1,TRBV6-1,CASSEQPTGTVGGYTF,TGTGCCAGCAGTGAGCAACCGACCGGGACAGTGGGGGGCTACACCTTC
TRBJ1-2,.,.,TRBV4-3,CASSQEGRSYGYTF,TGCGCCAGCAGCCAAGAAGGGCGGTCTTATGGCTACACCTTC
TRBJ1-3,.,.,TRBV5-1,CASSTRGIGSGNTIYF,TGCGCCAGCAGCACGCGAGGGATTGGGTCTGGAAACACCATATATTTT
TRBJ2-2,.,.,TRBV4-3,CASSQDQGSTGELFF,TGCGCCAGCAGCCAAGACCAGGGAAGTACCGGGGAGCTGTTTTTT
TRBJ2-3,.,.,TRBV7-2,CASSLGRPGDTQYF,TGTGCCAGCAGCTTAGGGAGGCCAGGTGATACGCAGTATTTT
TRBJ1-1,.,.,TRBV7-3,CASSSSRGARITEAFF,TGTGCCAGCAGCTCCTCTCGGGGGGCGCGGATCACTGAAGCTTTCTTT
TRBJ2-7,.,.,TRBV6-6,CASSYSLAEQYF,TGTGCCAGCAGTTACTCGCTAGCCGAGCAGTACTTC
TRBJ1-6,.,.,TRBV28,CASSFGRGYNSPLHF,TGTGCCAGCAGTTTCGGCAGGGGCTATAATTCACCCCTCCACTTT
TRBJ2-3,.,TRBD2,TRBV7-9,CASSLGLAGGTDTQYF,TGTGCCAGCAGCCTGGGACTAGCGGGGGGCACAGATACGCAGTATTTT
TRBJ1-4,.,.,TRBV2,CASRKGTGATNEKLFF,TGTGCCAGCAGGAAGGGGACGGGGGCAACTAATGAAAAACTGTTTTTT
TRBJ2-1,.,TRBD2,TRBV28,CASSLQTGGHEQFF,TGTGCCAGCAGTTTACAGACGGGAGGCCATGAGCAGTTCTTC
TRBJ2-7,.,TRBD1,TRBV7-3,CASSRDRGSEQYF,TGTGCCAGCAGTCGGGACAGGGGTTCCGAGCAGTACTTC
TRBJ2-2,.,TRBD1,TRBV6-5,CASSYGTAIGPGELFF,TGTGCCAGCAGTTACGGGACAGCGATAGGTCCCGGGGAGCTGTTTTTT
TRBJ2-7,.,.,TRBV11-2,CASSPGTFIGEQYF,TGTGCCAGCAGCCCAGGGACTTTTATCGGCGAGCAGTACTTC